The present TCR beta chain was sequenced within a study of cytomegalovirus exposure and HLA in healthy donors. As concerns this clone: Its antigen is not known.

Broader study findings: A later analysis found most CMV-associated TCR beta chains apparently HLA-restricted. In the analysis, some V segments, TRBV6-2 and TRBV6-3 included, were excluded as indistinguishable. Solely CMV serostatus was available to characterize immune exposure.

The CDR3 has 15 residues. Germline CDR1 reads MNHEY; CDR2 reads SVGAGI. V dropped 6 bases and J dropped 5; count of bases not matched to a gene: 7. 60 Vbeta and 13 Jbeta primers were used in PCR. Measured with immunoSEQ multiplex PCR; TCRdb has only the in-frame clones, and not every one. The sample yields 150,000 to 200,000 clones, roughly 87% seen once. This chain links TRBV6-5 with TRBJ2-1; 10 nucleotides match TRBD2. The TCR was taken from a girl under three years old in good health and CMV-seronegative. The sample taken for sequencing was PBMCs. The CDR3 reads CASSKLSGRNNEQFF. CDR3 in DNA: TGTGCCAGCAGCAAACTTAGCGGGAGGAACAATGAGCAGTTCTTC.